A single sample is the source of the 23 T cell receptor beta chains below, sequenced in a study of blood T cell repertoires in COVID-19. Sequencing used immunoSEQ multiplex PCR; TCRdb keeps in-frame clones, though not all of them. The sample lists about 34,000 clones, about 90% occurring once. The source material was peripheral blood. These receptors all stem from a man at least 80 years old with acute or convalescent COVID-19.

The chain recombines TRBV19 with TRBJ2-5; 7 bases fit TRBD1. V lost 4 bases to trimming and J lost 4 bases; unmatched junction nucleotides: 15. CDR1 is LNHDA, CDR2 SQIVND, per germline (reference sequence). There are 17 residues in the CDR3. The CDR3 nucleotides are TGTGCCAGTAGTAAGACCCCTCCGGGACAGTTCAGAGAGACCCAGTACTTC. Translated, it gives CASSKTPPGQFRETQYF. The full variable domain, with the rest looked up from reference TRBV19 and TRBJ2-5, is DGGITQSPKYLFRKEGQNVTLSCEQNLNHDAMYWYRQDPGQGLRLIYYSQIVNDFQKGDIAEGYSVSREKKESFPLTVTSAQKNPTAFYLCASSKTPPGQFRETQYFGPGTRLLVL.

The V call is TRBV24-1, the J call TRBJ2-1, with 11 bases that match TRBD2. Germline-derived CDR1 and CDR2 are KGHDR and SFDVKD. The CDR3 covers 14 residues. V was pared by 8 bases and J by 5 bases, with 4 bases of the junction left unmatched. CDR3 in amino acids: CATTGTSGHNEQFF. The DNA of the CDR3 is TGTGCCACCACCGGGACTAGCGGTCACAATGAGCAGTTCTTC.

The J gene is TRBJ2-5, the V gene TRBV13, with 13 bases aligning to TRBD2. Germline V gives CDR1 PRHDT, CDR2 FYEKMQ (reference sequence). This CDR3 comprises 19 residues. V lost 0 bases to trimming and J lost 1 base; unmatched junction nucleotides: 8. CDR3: CASSLGLAGGPIGQETQYF. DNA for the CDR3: TGTGCCAGCAGCTTAGGACTAGCGGGGGGGCCTATCGGCCAAGAGACCCAGTACTTC.

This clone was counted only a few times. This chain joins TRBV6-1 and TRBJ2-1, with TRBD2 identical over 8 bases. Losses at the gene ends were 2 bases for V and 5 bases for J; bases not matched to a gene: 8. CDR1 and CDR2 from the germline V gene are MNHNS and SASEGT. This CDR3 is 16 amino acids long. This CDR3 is CASSESTGLANNEQFF. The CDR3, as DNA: TGTGCCAGCAGTGAATCAACCGGACTAGCTAACAATGAGCAGTTCTTC.

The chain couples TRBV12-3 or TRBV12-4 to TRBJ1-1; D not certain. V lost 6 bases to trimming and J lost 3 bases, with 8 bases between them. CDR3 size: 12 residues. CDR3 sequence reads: CASSRVYTEAFF. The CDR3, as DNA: TGTGCCAGCAGCCGTGTGTACACTGAAGCTTTCTTT.

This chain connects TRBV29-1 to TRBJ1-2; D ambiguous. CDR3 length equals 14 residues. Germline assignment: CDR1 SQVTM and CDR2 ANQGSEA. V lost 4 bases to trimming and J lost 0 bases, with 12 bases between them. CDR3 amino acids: CSVGEPTSNYGYTF. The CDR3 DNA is TGCAGCGTTGGGGAGCCGACGTCTAACTATGGCTACACCTTC.

The CDR3 DNA reads as TGTGCCAGCAGTTACCTTGGCGGGACTGAAGCTTTCTTT. It codes for CASSYLGGTEAFF. The chain uses TRBV6-5 and TRBJ1-1; D is undetermined. CDR3 length equals 13 residues. The V and J ends lost 2 bases and 5 bases respectively, with 9 bases between them. Germline CDR1 reads MNHEY; CDR2 reads SVGAGI.

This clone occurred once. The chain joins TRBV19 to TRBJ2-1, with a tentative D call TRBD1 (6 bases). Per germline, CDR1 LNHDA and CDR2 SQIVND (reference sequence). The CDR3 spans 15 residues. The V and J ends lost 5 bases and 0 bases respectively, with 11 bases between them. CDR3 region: CASSRAGASYNEQFF. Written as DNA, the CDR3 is TGTGCCAGTAGTCGGGCAGGGGCCTCCTACAATGAGCAGTTCTTC.

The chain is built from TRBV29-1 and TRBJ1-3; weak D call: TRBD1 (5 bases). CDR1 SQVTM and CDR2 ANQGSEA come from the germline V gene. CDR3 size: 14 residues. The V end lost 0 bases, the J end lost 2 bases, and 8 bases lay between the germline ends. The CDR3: CSVEDRGAGNTIYF. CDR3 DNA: TGCAGCGTTGAAGATCGGGGGGCTGGAAACACCATATATTTT.

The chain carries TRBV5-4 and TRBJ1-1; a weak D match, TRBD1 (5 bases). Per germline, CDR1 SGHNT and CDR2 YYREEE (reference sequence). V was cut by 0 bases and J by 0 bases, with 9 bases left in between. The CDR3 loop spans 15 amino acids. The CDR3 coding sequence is TGTGCCAGCAGCTTGGGACAGACAGTGAACACTGAAGCTTTCTTT. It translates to CASSLGQTVNTEAFF.

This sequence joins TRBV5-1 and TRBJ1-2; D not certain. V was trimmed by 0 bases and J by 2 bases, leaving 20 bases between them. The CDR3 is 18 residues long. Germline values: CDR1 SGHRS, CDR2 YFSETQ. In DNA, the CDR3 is TGCGCCAGCAGCTTGGAGTCCAGCGCATTGACCCTGAACTATGGCTACACCTTC. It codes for CASSLESSALTLNYGYTF.

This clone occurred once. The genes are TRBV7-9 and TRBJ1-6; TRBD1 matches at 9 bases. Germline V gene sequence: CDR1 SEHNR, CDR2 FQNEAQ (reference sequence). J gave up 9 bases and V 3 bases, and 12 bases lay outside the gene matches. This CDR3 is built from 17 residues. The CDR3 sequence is CASSLAGTGRKSSPLHF. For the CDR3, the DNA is TGTGCCAGCAGCTTGGCCGGGACAGGGAGGAAAAGTTCACCCCTCCACTTT.

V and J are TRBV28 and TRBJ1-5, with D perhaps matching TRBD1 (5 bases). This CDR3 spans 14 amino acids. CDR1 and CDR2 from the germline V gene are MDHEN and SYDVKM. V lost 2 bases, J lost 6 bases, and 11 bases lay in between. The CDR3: CASSLSRVGQPQHF. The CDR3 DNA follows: TGTGCCAGCAGTTTAAGCAGGGTGGGTCAGCCCCAGCATTTT.

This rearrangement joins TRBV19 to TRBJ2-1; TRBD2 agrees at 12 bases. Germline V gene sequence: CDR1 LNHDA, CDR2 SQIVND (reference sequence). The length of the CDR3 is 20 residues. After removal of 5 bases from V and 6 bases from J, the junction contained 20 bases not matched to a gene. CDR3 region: CASSPWGTGRLAGGFNEQFF. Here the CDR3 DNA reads TGTGCCAGTAGTCCTTGGGGGACAGGGCGGCTAGCGGGGGGGTTCAATGAGCAGTTCTTC.

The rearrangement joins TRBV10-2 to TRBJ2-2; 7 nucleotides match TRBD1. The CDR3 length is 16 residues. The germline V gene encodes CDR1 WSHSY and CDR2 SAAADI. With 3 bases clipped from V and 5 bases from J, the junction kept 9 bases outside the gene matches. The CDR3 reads CASSDSRDRGTGELFF. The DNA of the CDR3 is TGCGCCAGCAGTGACTCTCGGGACAGAGGGACCGGGGAGCTGTTTTTT.

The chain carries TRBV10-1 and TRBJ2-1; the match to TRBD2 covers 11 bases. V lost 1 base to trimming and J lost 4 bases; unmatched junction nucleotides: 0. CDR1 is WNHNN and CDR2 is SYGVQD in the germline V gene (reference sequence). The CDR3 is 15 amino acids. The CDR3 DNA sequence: TGCGCCAGCAGTGAGTTAGCGGGGGGGTACAATGAGCAGTTCTTC. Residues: CASSELAGGYNEQFF.

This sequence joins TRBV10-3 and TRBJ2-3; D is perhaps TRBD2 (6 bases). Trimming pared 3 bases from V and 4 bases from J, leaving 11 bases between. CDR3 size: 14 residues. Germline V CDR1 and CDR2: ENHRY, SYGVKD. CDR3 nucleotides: TGTGCCATCAGTGACCGCGGGGCCGCAGATACGCAGTATTTT. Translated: CAISDRGAADTQYF.

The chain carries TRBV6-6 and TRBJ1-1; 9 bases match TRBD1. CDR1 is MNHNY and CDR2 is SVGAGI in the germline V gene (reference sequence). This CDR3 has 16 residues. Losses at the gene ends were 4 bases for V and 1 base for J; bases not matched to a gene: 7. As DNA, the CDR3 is TGTGCCAGCAGTTCCGGACAGGGGAACTCGAACACTGAAGCTTTCTTT. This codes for CASSSGQGNSNTEAFF.

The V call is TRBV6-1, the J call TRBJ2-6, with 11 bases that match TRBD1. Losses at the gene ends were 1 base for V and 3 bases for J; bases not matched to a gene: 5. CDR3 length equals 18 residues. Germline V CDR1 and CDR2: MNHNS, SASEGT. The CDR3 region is CASSEVGQGAGGANVLTF. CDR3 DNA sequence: TGTGCCAGCAGTGAAGTCGGACAGGGGGCTGGTGGGGCCAACGTCCTGACTTTC.

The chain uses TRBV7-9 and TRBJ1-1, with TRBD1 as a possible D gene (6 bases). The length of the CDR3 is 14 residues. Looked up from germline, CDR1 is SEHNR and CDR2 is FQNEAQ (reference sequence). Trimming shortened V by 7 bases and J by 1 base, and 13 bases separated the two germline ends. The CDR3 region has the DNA TGTGCCAGCACCCGTGTGGGGGCGAACACTGAAGCTTTCTTT. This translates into CASTRVGANTEAFF.

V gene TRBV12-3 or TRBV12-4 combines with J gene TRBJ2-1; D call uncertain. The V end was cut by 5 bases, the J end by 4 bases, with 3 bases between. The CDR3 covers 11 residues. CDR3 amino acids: CASSQYNEQFF. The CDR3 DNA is TGTGCCAGCAGTCAGTACAATGAGCAGTTCTTC.

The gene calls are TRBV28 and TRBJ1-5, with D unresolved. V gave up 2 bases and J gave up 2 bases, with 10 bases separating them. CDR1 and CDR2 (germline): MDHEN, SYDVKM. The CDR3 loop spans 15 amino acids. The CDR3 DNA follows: TGTGCCAGCAGTTTAGGCGGACTGGGCAATCAGCCCCAGCATTTT. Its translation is CASSLGGLGNQPQHF. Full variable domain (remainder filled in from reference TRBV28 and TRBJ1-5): DVKVTQSSRYLVKRTGEKVFLECVQDMDHENMFWYRQDPGLGLRLIYFSYDVKMKEKGDIPEGYSVSREKKERFSLILESASTNQTSMYLCASSLGGLGNQPQHFGDGTRLSIL.

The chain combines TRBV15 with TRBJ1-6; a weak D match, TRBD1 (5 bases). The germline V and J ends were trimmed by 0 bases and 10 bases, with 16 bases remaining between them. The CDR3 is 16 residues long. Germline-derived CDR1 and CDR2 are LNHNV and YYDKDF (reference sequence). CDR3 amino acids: CATSRDRGGVESPLHF. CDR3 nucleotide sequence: TGTGCCACCAGCAGAGATCGGGGGGGAGTAGAATCACCCCTCCACTTT.